Listed below are T cell receptor beta chains from one sample, sequenced in a study of cytomegalovirus exposure and HLA in healthy donors. Sequencing was performed with immunoSEQ multiplex PCR; in TCRdb, only in-frame clones are kept and a portion is missing. This sample carries about 360,000 clones, roughly 89% of them seen once, and the ten largest clones take 0.65% to 0.95%. Sequencing was performed on PBMCs. Receptors were obtained from a woman aged 18 to 35 in good health and CMV-seronegative. Each CDR3 is given with its conserved first and last residue. The order of the fields is V gene, J gene, D gene, clone size, CDR3 DNA, CDR3 protein. D genes are given only for firm matches. A clone size is listed for some rows: how often the clone was seen (once, few, many), or a class if it is expanded.

V: TRBV29-1
J: TRBJ2-3
D: NA
size: NA
DNA: TGCAGCGTTGAACCTACTGCGGCAATCCCAGATACGCAGTATTTT
CDR3: CSVEPTAAIPDTQYF

V: TRBV30
J: TRBJ2-5
D: NA
size: NA
DNA: TGTGCCTGGAGTGTTGCTAGTAATTATGAGACCCAGTACTTC
CDR3: CAWSVASNYETQYF

V: TRBV18
J: TRBJ2-1
D: TRBD1
size: NA
DNA: TGTGCCAGCTCACAACAGGGGGCGGGAGTAAATGAGCAGTTCTTC
CDR3: CASSQQGAGVNEQFF

V: TRBV30
J: TRBJ1-5
D: NA
size: NA
DNA: TGTGCCTGGAGTCGGTCCATCTCAGGGGATAGCAATCAGCCCCAGCATTTT
CDR3: CAWSRSISGDSNQPQHF

V: TRBV5-4
J: TRBJ1-2
D: NA
size: NA
DNA: TGTGCCAGCAGCTTTCTGACAGGACTCGACCGCTATGGCTACACCTTC
CDR3: CASSFLTGLDRYGYTF

V: TRBV4-2
J: TRBJ1-2
D: NA
size: NA
DNA: TGTGCCAGCAGCCAAGATTTGGGGGCCCTCTTCTATGGCTACACCTTC
CDR3: CASSQDLGALFYGYTF

V: TRBV5-8
J: TRBJ2-1
D: TRBD2
size: NA
DNA: TGTGCCAGCAGCTCAGGGACTAGCGAGTTCAATGAGCAGTTCTTC
CDR3: CASSSGTSEFNEQFF

V: TRBV13
J: TRBJ1-2
D: NA
size: NA
DNA: TGTGCCAGCAGCTTAGCACCAGGGGACTATGGCTACACCTTC
CDR3: CASSLAPGDYGYTF

V: TRBV15
J: TRBJ2-2
D: TRBD1
size: NA
DNA: TGTGCCACCAGCACTCGGACAGGGAACACCGGGGAGCTGTTTTTT
CDR3: CATSTRTGNTGELFF

V: TRBV27
J: TRBJ2-1
D: NA
size: NA
DNA: TGTGCCAGCAGTTTATCCCTATTGGTCTCTTACAATGAGCAGTTCTTC
CDR3: CASSLSLLVSYNEQFF

V: TRBV11-2
J: TRBJ1-1
D: NA
size: NA
DNA: TGTGCCAGCAGCTCCTATACACGGGCGGGAGGCGCGGCTTTCTTT
CDR3: CASSSYTRAGGAAFF

V: TRBV5-1
J: TRBJ1-1
D: TRBD1
size: NA
DNA: TGCGCCAGCAGCTTGGCTGGGGACAGGGAGGGAGCTTTCTTT
CDR3: CASSLAGDREGAFF

V: TRBV27
J: TRBJ2-7
D: NA
size: NA
DNA: TGTGCCAGCAGTTTAGGAGAGAACTACGAGCAGTACTTC
CDR3: CASSLGENYEQYF

V: TRBV5-1
J: TRBJ1-2
D: NA
size: NA
DNA: TGCGCCAGCAGCCTAGGACAGCCCTATGGCTACACCTTC
CDR3: CASSLGQPYGYTF

V: TRBV5-4
J: TRBJ2-7
D: NA
size: NA
DNA: TGTGCCAGCAGCCCCGGGGGTTCCTACGAGCAGTACTTC
CDR3: CASSPGGSYEQYF

V: TRBV28
J: TRBJ2-7
D: NA
size: NA
DNA: TGTGCCAGCAGCGTGGGGACGGGGGCCTACGAGCAGTACTTC
CDR3: CASSVGTGAYEQYF

V: TRBV2
J: TRBJ2-1
D: NA
size: NA
DNA: TGTGCCAGCAGGACAGAAAACAATGAGCAGTTCTTC
CDR3: CASRTENNEQFF

V: TRBV15
J: TRBJ1-6
D: NA
size: NA
DNA: TGTGCCACCCAGACCGGGAGTTCACCCCTCCACTTT
CDR3: CATQTGSSPLHF

V: TRBV18
J: TRBJ2-7
D: TRBD1
size: NA
DNA: TGTGCCAGCTCACGGGGACAGAGCTACGAGCAGTACTTC
CDR3: CASSRGQSYEQYF

V: TRBV6-5
J: TRBJ2-1
D: TRBD2
size: NA
DNA: TGTGCCAGCAGTCCCGGGACTAGCGGGACCCAGTTCTTC
CDR3: CASSPGTSGTQFF

V: TRBV19
J: TRBJ1-5
D: NA
size: NA
DNA: TGTGCCAGTAGTTCCACAGGGATTAGCAATCAGCCCCAGCATTTT
CDR3: CASSSTGISNQPQHF

V: TRBV18
J: TRBJ2-5
D: NA
size: NA
DNA: TGTGCCAGCTCGCCCGACAGGCAAGAGACCCAGTACTTC
CDR3: CASSPDRQETQYF

V: TRBV6-1
J: TRBJ1-2
D: NA
size: few
DNA: TGTGCCAGCAGTGAAGCAACAGGCTCCTATGGCTACACCTTC
CDR3: CASSEATGSYGYTF

V: TRBV28
J: TRBJ1-2
D: NA
size: NA
DNA: TGTGCCAGCAGTTTCCCCGGGGAGGCGAAGTATGGCTACACCTTC
CDR3: CASSFPGEAKYGYTF

V: TRBV7-3
J: TRBJ2-1
D: TRBD2
size: NA
DNA: TGTGCCAGCAGCTTAGCGCACCAGCGGGGAGTCCAGTTCTTC
CDR3: CASSLAHQRGVQFF

V: TRBV29-1
J: TRBJ2-3
D: TRBD2
size: NA
DNA: TGCAGCGTTGAAGATCAAGTAGCGGGGCGGTTAGATACGCAGTATTTT
CDR3: CSVEDQVAGRLDTQYF

V: TRBV29-1
J: TRBJ2-3
D: NA
size: NA
DNA: TGCAGCGTTGAATGGCAGGGTAAAATAGGGGATACGCAGTATTTT
CDR3: CSVEWQGKIGDTQYF